What follows is one T cell receptor beta chain and its context. J lost 0 bases, V lost 3 bases, and 1 base had no gene match. Germline V lookup: CDR1 SNHLY, CDR2 FYNNEI. The CDR3 has 15 amino acids. The data were taken from a study of blood T cell repertoires in COVID-19. At the level of the study: From the United States, Italy and Spain came samples of acute and convalescent COVID-19. T cells, B-cell-depleted T cells, or PBMCs provided the cDNA or gDNA that served as material.

Original analysis: Amplifying reference gene primers gave estimates of nucleated cell counts. The table came from immunoSEQ multiplex PCR; TCRdb's copy has only in-frame clones and leaves some out. D and trimming were read from the DNA, whereas the V and J calls and clone size are those reported in that table. The sample carries fewer than 250,000 clones, approximately 83% recorded once. What was sequenced was peripheral blood. The rearrangement joins TRBV2 to TRBJ2-2; 7 bases are shared with TRBD2. The TCR was taken from a woman between 35 and 50 years old with active or convalescent COVID-19. The CDR3: CASSERETNTGELFF. The CDR3 region has the DNA TGTGCCAGCAGTGAGCGGGAGACGAACACCGGGGAGCTGTTTTTT.